In this sample, the clone carrying this T cell receptor beta chain turned up a few times. These data come from a study of blood T cell repertoires in COVID-19. About the study: The cDNA or gDNA used as material had been derived from T cells, B-cell-depleted T cells, or PBMCs.

TCRdb's copy holds only in-frame clones and misses some; the assay was immunoSEQ multiplex PCR. The sample lists about 250,000 clones; roughly 87% were seen once. The CDR3 has 21 residues. V shed 6 bases and J 0 bases; nucleotides not matched to a gene: 24. Germline V CDR1 and CDR2: KGHSY, FQNENV. V is TRBV16 and J is TRBJ2-7; 9 bases align to TRBD2. The sequenced sample consisted of PBMCs or T cells enriched from blood (not recorded which). The clonotype comes from a woman aged 25 to 45 with acute COVID-19. CDR3 amino acids: CASRSMLGSSGGNHRSYEQYF. For the CDR3, the DNA is TGTGCCAGCAGATCAATGTTAGGTAGTAGCGGGGGAAACCACCGCTCCTACGAGCAGTACTTC.